This is a list of T cell receptor beta chains from one sample in a study of cytotoxic CD8 clonotypes in ibrutinib-treated CLL. This table comes from immunoSEQ multiplex PCR, and its TCRdb copy is limited to in-frame clones, with some not included. The table lists some 28,000 clones, around three fifths of them singletons. The sample here was PBMCs, taken before ibrutinib treatment. These receptors all stem from a human donor with chronic lymphocytic leukemia. The CDR3 runs from the conserved cysteine through the conserved F or W. Fields, in order: J gene, clone size, D gene, V gene, CDR3 DNA, CDR3 protein. A D gene is named only where the DNA matches it firmly. Part of the rows lack a size; the others show once, few, many or a class for expanded clones.

TRBJ2-6	-	-	TRBV29-1	TGCAGCGTCTCAGGGGCGGGTGGGGCCAACGTCCTGACTTTC	CSVSGAGGANVLTF
TRBJ2-3	-	TRBD1	TRBV6-5	TGTGCCAGCAGATCGGGACAGGGCTTGGCAGATACGCAGTATTTT	CASRSGQGLADTQYF
TRBJ2-3	-	-	TRBV9	TGTGCCAGCAGCGTAGGAGGGTCTAGCACAGATACGCAGTATTTT	CASSVGGSSTDTQYF
TRBJ1-1	-	-	TRBV5-1	TGCGCCAGCAGCTTGGCCGGGGGTGAAGCTTTCTTT	CASSLAGGEAFF
TRBJ1-4	-	-	TRBV7-9	TGTGCCAGCAGCTTCCAGGGAGGAAACAATGAAAAACTGTTTTTT	CASSFQGGNNEKLFF
TRBJ1-1	-	-	TRBV30	TGTGCCCAAGGAGGAAAAGAAGCTTTCTTT	CAQGGKEAFF
TRBJ2-1	-	TRBD2	TRBV9	TGTGCCAGCAGCGTAAGTCTAGCGGGGGGGTCCTACAATGAGCAGTTCTTC	CASSVSLAGGSYNEQFF
TRBJ2-1	few	-	TRBV21-1	TGTGCCAGCAGCCCGCGATATCCGGGACAGGGAGACTACAATGAGCAGTTCTTC	CASSPRYPGQGDYNEQFF
TRBJ2-5	-	TRBD2	TRBV19	TGTGCCAGTTCCGGACTAGCTGGGGCGGAGACCCAGTACTTC	CASSGLAGAETQYF
TRBJ2-5	-	-	TRBV10-1	TGCGCCAGCAGTGTAGGAACAGAGGTTGAGACCCAGTACTTC	CASSVGTEVETQYF
TRBJ2-3	-	-	TRBV14	TGTGCCAGCAGCCAAGATGTTGCGGGACGGGCGGATACGCAGTATTTT	CASSQDVAGRADTQYF
TRBJ1-4	-	-	TRBV18	TGTGCCAGCTCGCTCAGTGGTTTCGAAAAACTGTTTTTT	CASSLSGFEKLFF
TRBJ2-1	few	TRBD2	TRBV27	TGTGCCAGCAGTCTCCGGGACTATGGTGAGCAGTTCTTC	CASSLRDYGEQFF
TRBJ2-3	-	-	TRBV27	TGTGCCAGCAGTCCTGGGGATACGCAGTATTTT	CASSPGDTQYF
TRBJ2-4	-	TRBD1	TRBV28	TGTGCCAGCAGCCTAAACTCGGGACAGGGGGCTCCGACTCTAGCCAAAAACATTCAGTACTTC	CASSLNSGQGAPTLAKNIQYF
TRBJ2-7	medium-sized	-	TRBV28	TGTGCCAGCGGGGCTAGCGTCCCCTACGAGCAGTACTTC	CASGASVPYEQYF
TRBJ1-5	-	-	TRBV2	TGTGCCAGCAGTGTGGGCCCAGGAGTTCAGCCCCAGCATTTT	CASSVGPGVQPQHF
TRBJ2-2	few	-	TRBV7-3	TGTGCCAGCAGCTTACATCAGGGAGCCGGGGAGCTGTTTTTT	CASSLHQGAGELFF
TRBJ2-7	-	-	TRBV7-9	TGTGCCAGCAGCTTAGATGTATACGAGCAGTACTTC	CASSLDVYEQYF
TRBJ1-2	few	-	TRBV2	TGTGCCAGCAGAGGAGCTAACTATGGCTACACCTTC	CASRGANYGYTF
TRBJ2-5	once	TRBD1	TRBV4-2	TGTGCCAGCAGCCAAGAGGGACAGGGGTTTGGAGAGACCCAGTACTTC	CASSQEGQGFGETQYF
TRBJ1-4	-	-	TRBV19	TGTGCCAGCAGGGACGATCCGGAGGAAAAACTGTTTTTT	CASRDDPEEKLFF
TRBJ1-3	-	TRBD1	TRBV7-9	TGTGCCAGCAGCCTGTCTCAACAGGGGCGGCTTGGAAACACCATATATTTT	CASSLSQQGRLGNTIYF
TRBJ2-3	few	-	TRBV9	TGTGCCAGCAGCCTCTCGAACGGGGCTACAGATACGCAGTATTTT	CASSLSNGATDTQYF
TRBJ1-1	-	-	TRBV19	TGTGCCAGTGGGGTGAAGGGTGACACTGAAGCTTTCTTT	CASGVKGDTEAFF
TRBJ1-5	few	-	TRBV2	TGTGCCAGCAGTGGCGCGTCGCTCAATCAGCCCCAGCATTTT	CASSGASLNQPQHF
TRBJ1-2	few	-	TRBV25-1	TGTGCCAGCAGTGAAGGGACGAGGGCCCACTATGGCTACACCTTC	CASSEGTRAHYGYTF
TRBJ2-5	few	TRBD1	TRBV5-6	TGTGCCAGCAGCTGGGGGACAGAAGAGACCCAGTACTTC	CASSWGTEETQYF
TRBJ2-3	once	TRBD2	TRBV7-9	TGTGCCAGCAGCTCCAAAACTAGCGGGAGCACAGATACGCAGTATTTT	CASSSKTSGSTDTQYF
TRBJ1-2	-	-	TRBV7-8	TGTGCCAGCAGCAGTCTTAGGGAGACTAACTATGGCTACACCTTC	CASSSLRETNYGYTF
TRBJ1-5	-	TRBD1	TRBV25-1	TGTGCCAGCAGTGAGACAGGGGGCAATCAGCCCCAGCATTTT	CASSETGGNQPQHF
TRBJ2-3	-	-	TRBV13	TGTGCCAGCAGCTTAGCCGTCAGCCCAACCTCTGATACGCAGTATTTT	CASSLAVSPTSDTQYF
TRBJ1-2	-	-	TRBV28	TGTGCCAGCAGAAATAATGGCTACACCTTC	CASRNNGYTF
TRBJ2-1	-	-	TRBV2	TGTGCCAGCAGTGCGGGGGACTTCTCCTACAATGAGCAGTTCTTC	CASSAGDFSYNEQFF
TRBJ2-7	-	-	TRBV25-1	TGTGCCAGCAGTGAATCGCTCAAGAGGGCAGGGGCATCCTACGAGCAGTACTTC	CASSESLKRAGASYEQYF
TRBJ1-2	-	-	TRBV11-2	TGTGCCAGCAGCTTAAGGGACGGAGGAAACTATGGCTACACCTTC	CASSLRDGGNYGYTF
TRBJ1-2	few	TRBD1	TRBV2	TGTGCCAGCAGTAGGACAGGACGAAACTATGGCTACACCTTC	CASSRTGRNYGYTF
TRBJ2-1	medium-sized	TRBD1	TRBV27	TGTGCCATCCGGACAGGGGCGGTCAATGAGCAGTTCTTC	CAIRTGAVNEQFF
TRBJ2-3	once	-	TRBV6-6	TGTGCCAGCAGCAGTGGGACTTTCAGCACAGATACGCAGTATTTT	CASSSGTFSTDTQYF
TRBJ2-2	once	-	TRBV7-3	TGTGCCAGCAGCTTAAATAGGGATTGGTCCACCGGGGAGCTGTTTTTT	CASSLNRDWSTGELFF
TRBJ2-2	-	-	TRBV2	TGTGCCAGCAGTGAATGGGGGGCCGGGGAGCTGTTTTTT	CASSEWGAGELFF
TRBJ2-1	-	-	TRBV5-4	TGTGCCAGCAGCATGACAGGACCCTACAATGAGCAGTTCTTC	CASSMTGPYNEQFF
TRBJ2-7	-	-	TRBV6-6	TGTGCCAGCAGGTCGCAGGTCTACGAGCAGTACTTC	CASRSQVYEQYF
TRBJ2-2	-	-	TRBV12-5	TGTGCTAGTGGTTTGGTGTTCGGGAGCACCGGGGAGCTGTTTTTT	CASGLVFGSTGELFF
TRBJ1-4	-	TRBD1	TRBV15	TGTGCCACCAGCAGAGCGACAGGGGACAGTGAAAAACTGTTTTTT	CATSRATGDSEKLFF
TRBJ2-3	-	-	TRBV10-1	TGCGCCAGCAGTCCGAACACAGATACGCAGTATTTT	CASSPNTDTQYF